Shown below are 7 T cell receptor beta chains from a single sample sequenced in a study of PD-L1 blockade in urothelial cancer (dated by TCRdb to between 2016 and 2019). The library relied on the immunoSEQ multiplex PCR assay. TCRdb stores this immuneACCESS table with in-frame sequences only. Part of the clones is absent; in the studies checked, under half of the shortfall reflects unresolved V genes, and no reason is known for the rest. Recorded for this sample are under 55,000 clones; roughly 84% of them occurred a single time. The ten most abundant clones make up about 5.6% of the sample. Material: PBMCs, obtained around atezolizumab (anti-PD-L1) treatment. These receptors were collected from a man aged 35-49 years with urothelial cancer.

J is TRBJ2-1 and V is TRBV7-6, with 11 nucleotides matching TRBD2. Germline V gives CDR1 SGHVS, CDR2 FNYEAQ. The length of the CDR3 is 16 residues. Trimming at V came to 5 bases and at J to 5 bases, leaving 8 bases not matched to a gene. CDR3 coding DNA: TGTGCCAGCAGCATACTAGCGGGGGAGGGCCACAATGAGCAGTTCTTC. It is translated as CASSILAGEGHNEQFF.

The chain employs TRBV11-2 and TRBJ2-7, with D uncertain. Germline V gene lookup returns CDR1 SGHAT and CDR2 FQNNGV. This CDR3 has 12 residues. V lost 7 bases and J 2 bases, leaving 9 bases between the germline ends. CDR3 in amino acids: CASKSGAYEQYF. The CDR3 DNA is TGTGCCAGCAAGAGTGGAGCCTACGAGCAGTACTTC.

The chain uses TRBV29-1 and TRBJ1-1; maybe TRBD1 (6 bases). The germline V and J ends were trimmed by 7 bases and 4 bases, with 13 bases remaining between them. The germline V gene encodes CDR1 SQVTM and CDR2 ANQGSEA. The CDR3 totals 12 residues. Here the CDR3 DNA reads TGCAGCGCCGAGAGGGGGACCACTGAAGCTTTCTTT. This translates into CSAERGTTEAFF.

This sequence joins TRBV4-3 and TRBJ2-5; TRBD2 might be the D (5 bases). Germline loops: CDR1 LGHNA, CDR2 YSLEER. CDR3 length: 14 amino acids. The ends were cut back, 5 bases at V and 5 bases at J, with 15 bases in the middle. Here the CDR3 reads CASSSNEGVETQYF. CDR3 nucleotide sequence: TGCGCCAGCAGCTCCAATGAGGGAGTCGAGACCCAGTACTTC.

V is TRBV7-3 and J is TRBJ1-1; D unclear. The germline V gene has CDR1 SGHTA and CDR2 FQGTGA. Trimming left V 1 base short and J 5 bases short, with 11 bases between. The CDR3 is 14 residues long. The CDR3 here is CASSLSGSRTEAFF. The CDR3 region has the DNA TGTGCCAGCAGCTTAAGCGGGTCCAGGACTGAAGCTTTCTTT.

This rearrangement joins TRBV6-1 to TRBJ2-1; TRBD2 might be the D (6 bases). Trimming took off 3 bases at V and 3 bases at J, with 12 bases between the two ends. The CDR3 sequence is 15 residues long. CDR1 is MNHNS, CDR2 SASEGT, per germline. The CDR3 is CASSEAGTYYNEQFF. CDR3 DNA: TGTGCCAGCAGTGAGGCCGGGACTTACTACAATGAGCAGTTCTTC.

This chain links TRBV29-1 with TRBJ2-7; 10 bases are shared with TRBD2. From germline, CDR1 is SQVTM and CDR2 ANQGSEA. The CDR3 spans 15 residues. The V segment lost 6 bases and the J segment 0 bases; nucleotides outside the gene matches: 8. The CDR3 DNA is TGCAGCGTCCGGGGGACTAGCGTTAACTCCTACGAGCAGTACTTC. It is translated as CSVRGTSVNSYEQYF.